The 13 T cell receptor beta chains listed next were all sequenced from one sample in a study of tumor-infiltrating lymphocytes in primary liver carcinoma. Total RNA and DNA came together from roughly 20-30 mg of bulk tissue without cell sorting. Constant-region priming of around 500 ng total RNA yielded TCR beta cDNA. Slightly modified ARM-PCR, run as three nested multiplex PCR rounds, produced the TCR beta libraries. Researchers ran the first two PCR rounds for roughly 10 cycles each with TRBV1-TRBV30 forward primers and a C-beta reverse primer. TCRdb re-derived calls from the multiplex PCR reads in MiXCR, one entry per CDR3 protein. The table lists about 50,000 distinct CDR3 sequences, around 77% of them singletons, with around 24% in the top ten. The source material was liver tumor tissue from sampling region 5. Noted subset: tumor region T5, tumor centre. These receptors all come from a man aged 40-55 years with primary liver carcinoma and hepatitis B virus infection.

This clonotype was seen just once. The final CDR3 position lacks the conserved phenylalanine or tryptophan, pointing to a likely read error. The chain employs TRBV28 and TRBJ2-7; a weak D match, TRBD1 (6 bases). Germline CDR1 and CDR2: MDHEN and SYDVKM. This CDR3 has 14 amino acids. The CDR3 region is CATSPRQEYYEQYS. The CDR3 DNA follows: TGTGCCACCAGTCCTCGACAGGAGTACTACGAGCAGTACTCC.

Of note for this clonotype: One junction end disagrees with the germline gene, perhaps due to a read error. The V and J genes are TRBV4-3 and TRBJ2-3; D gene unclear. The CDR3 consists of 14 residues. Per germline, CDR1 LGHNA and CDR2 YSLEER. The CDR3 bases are TGCGCCAGCAGCCAAGATCACGGCATAGATACGCAGTACTTT. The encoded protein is CASSQDHGIDTQYF.

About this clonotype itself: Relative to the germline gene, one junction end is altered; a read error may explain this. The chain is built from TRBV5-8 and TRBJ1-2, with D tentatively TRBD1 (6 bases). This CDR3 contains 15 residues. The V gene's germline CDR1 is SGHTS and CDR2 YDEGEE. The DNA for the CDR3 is TGCGCCAGCAGCCCGGGACAAAGCGGCGTCTATGGCTACACCTTC. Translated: CASSPGQSGVYGYTF.

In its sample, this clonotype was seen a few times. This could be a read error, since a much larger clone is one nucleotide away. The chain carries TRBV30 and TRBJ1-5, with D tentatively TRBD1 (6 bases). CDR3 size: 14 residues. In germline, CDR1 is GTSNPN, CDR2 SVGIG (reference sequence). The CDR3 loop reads CAWKGRGAAQPQQF. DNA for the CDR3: TGTGCCTGGAAAGGTAGGGGGGCGGCCCAGCCCCAGCAATTT.

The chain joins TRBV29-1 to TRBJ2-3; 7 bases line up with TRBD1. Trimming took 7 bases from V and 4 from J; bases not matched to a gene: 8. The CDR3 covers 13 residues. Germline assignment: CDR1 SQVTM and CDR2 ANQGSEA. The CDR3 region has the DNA TGCAGCGGGAGACAGGGCGGCTCAGATACGCAGTATTTT. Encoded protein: CSGRQGGSDTQYF.

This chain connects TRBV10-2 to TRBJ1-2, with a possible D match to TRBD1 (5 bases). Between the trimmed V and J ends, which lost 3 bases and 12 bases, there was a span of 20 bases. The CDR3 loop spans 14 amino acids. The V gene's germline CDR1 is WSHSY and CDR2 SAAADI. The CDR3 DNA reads TGCGCCAGCAGTGAAAAAGGGGCAAACTATGGACACACCTTC. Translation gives CASSEKGANYGHTF.

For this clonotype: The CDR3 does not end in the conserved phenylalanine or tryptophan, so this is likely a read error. Written as DNA, the CDR3 is TGCGCCAGCAGCTTGTATAGGGGTGAGCAGTTCCTC. Amino acids: CASSLYRGEQFL. The chain uses TRBV5-1 and TRBJ2-1, with a weak D call TRBD1 (5 bases). This CDR3 has 12 amino acids. Germline CDR1 and CDR2: SGHRS and YFSETQ. With 1 base removed from V and 9 bases from J, the gap between germline ends came to 8 bases.

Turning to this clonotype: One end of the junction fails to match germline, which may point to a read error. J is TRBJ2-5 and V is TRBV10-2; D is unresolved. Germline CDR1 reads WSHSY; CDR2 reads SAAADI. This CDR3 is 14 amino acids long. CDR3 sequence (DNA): TGCTCCAGCAGTGGTAGTTCCAGACAAGAGACACAGTACTTC. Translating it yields CSSSGSSRQETQYF.

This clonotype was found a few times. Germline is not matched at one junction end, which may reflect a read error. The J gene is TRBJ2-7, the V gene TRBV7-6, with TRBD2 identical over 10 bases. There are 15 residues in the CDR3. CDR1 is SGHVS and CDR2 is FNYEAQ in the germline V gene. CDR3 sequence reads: CTSSLAAGGLFEQYF. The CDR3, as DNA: TGTACCAGCAGCTTGGCAGCGGGAGGGCTTTTCGAGCAGTACTTC.

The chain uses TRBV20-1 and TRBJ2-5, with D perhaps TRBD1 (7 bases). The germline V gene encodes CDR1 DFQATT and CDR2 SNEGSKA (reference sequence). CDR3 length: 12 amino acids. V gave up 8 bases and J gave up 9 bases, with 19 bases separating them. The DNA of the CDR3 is TGCAGTACCAGGGGGGACTCCCAGGCCCAGTACTTC. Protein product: CSTRGDSQAQYF.

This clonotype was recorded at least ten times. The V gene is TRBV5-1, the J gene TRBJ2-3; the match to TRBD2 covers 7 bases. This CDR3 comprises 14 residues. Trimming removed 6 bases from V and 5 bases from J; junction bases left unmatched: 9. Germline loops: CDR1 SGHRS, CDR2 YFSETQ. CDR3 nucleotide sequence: TGCGCCAGCACCGCGGGGGTAGCGGGAGATACGCAGTATTTT. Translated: CASTAGVAGDTQYF. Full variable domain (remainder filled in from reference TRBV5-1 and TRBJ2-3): KAGVTQTPRYLIKTRGQQVTLSCSPISGHRSVSWYQQTPGQGLQFLFEYFSETQRNKGNFPGRFSGRQFSNSRSEMNVSTLELGDSALYLCASTAGVAGDTQYFGPGTRLTVL.

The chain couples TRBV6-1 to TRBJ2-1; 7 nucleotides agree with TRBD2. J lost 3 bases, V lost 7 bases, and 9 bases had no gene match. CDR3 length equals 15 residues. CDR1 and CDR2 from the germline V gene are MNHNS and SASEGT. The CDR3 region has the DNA TGTGCCAGCACCGTAGGCGGGGGAGTCTACAATGAGCAGTTCTTC. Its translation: CASTVGGGVYNEQFF.

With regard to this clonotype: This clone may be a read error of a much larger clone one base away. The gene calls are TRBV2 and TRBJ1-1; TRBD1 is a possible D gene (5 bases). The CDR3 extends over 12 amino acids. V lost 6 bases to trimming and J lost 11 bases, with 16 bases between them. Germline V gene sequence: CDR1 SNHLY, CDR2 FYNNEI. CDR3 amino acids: CASRGVVPDAFF. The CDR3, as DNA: TGTGCCAGCAGGGGGGTCGTACCGGATGCTTTCTTT.